A selection of T cell receptor beta chains follows, all from one sample in a study of T cell changes during pregnancy in multiple sclerosis. TCRdb keeps only in-frame clones here, not all; method: immunoSEQ multiplex PCR. The table has 50,000 to 70,000 clones, about nine tenths seen once. Sample: peripheral blood, taken in the second trimester of pregnancy. These receptors all come from a female donor with multiple sclerosis, enrolled in a pregnancy study. Both conserved end residues are part of each CDR3. D genes are given only for firm matches. Only part of the rows carry a size: once, few, many, or a class if the clone is expanded.

v_gene	d_gene	j_gene	abundance	CDR3aa	CDR3nt
TRBV7-9	-	TRBJ2-5	-	CASSPRETGQETQYF	TGTGCCAGCAGTCCTAGGGAGACCGGACAAGAGACCCAGTACTTC
TRBV30	-	TRBJ2-5	-	CAWSAIRSQETQYF	TGTGCCTGGAGTGCGATCCGGTCTCAAGAGACCCAGTACTTC
TRBV2	-	TRBJ2-6	once	CASSGGTSGANVLTF	TGTGCCAGCAGTGGTGGGACTTCTGGGGCCAACGTCCTGACTTTC
TRBV6-4	-	TRBJ1-3	-	CASSDSIRIDFFRSLGSSGNTIYF	TGTGCCAGCAGTGACTCGATTCGGATAGATTTCTTTCGATCCCTGGGCAGCTCTGGAAACACCATATATTTT
TRBV6-5	-	TRBJ1-1	-	CASSYRGDLMAFF	TGTGCCAGCAGTTACCGGGGGGATTTGATGGCTTTCTTT
TRBV29-1	TRBD2	TRBJ2-5	-	CSVDDVAGAQETQYF	TGCAGCGTTGATGATGTAGCGGGAGCTCAAGAGACCCAGTACTTC
TRBV4-1	TRBD2	TRBJ2-1	-	CASSQPTSGSYNEQFF	TGCGCCAGCAGCCAACCCACTAGCGGGAGCTACAATGAGCAGTTCTTC
TRBV27	TRBD2	TRBJ2-3	-	CASSLLAGGTDTQYF	TGTGCCAGCAGTTTATTAGCGGGGGGCACAGATACGCAGTATTTT
TRBV19	TRBD2	TRBJ2-7	-	CASAGRGLAGGQTYEQYF	TGTGCCAGTGCCGGGCGAGGGCTAGCGGGAGGGCAGACCTACGAGCAGTACTTC
TRBV19	-	TRBJ2-1	-	CASLGGYNEQFF	TGTGCCAGTCTAGGGGGATACAATGAGCAGTTCTTC
TRBV6-6	-	TRBJ1-1	-	CASSYYLGTLNTEAFF	TGTGCCAGCAGTTACTATTTAGGGACACTGAACACTGAAGCTTTCTTT
TRBV7-9	TRBD2	TRBJ2-2	once	CASSEMRGWGIRPGELFF	TGTGCCAGCAGCGAGATGCGGGGGTGGGGGATCCGTCCCGGGGAGCTGTTTTTT
TRBV2	TRBD2	TRBJ2-1	-	CASTLVSGRNEQFF	TGTGCCAGCACCCTCGTAAGCGGGAGGAATGAGCAGTTCTTC
TRBV5-4	TRBD2	TRBJ2-5	-	CASGVSSGRKTQYF	TGTGCCAGCGGGGTGTCTAGCGGGAGGAAGACCCAGTACTTC
TRBV4-1	-	TRBJ1-1	-	CASSQEGQKNTEAFF	TGCGCCAGCAGCCAAGAGGGACAAAAGAACACTGAAGCTTTCTTT
TRBV19	-	TRBJ1-1	-	CASSIYRSEAFF	TGTGCCAGTAGTATATACCGTAGTGAAGCTTTCTTT
TRBV5-4	TRBD1	TRBJ1-4	-	CASHSQGDEKLFF	TGTGCCAGCCATAGCCAGGGGGATGAAAAACTGTTTTTT